The 28 T cell receptor beta chains listed next were all sequenced from one sample in a study of identical twins. TCRdb re-called the 5' RACE reads through MiXCR, storing one row per CDR3 protein. The sample carries 1.5 million to 2 million distinct CDR3 sequences, 32% recorded once. The sample was cord blood. The source of these receptors is a newborn girl in good health.

The chain carries TRBV6-1 and TRBJ2-5; D unresolved. The CDR3 is 16 residues long. With 3 bases removed from V and 5 bases from J, the gap between germline ends came to 19 bases. Per the germline V gene, CDR1 is MNHNS and CDR2 is SASEGT. DNA of the CDR3: TGTGCCAGCAGTGATCCCCTATCTTGGCATGGCGAGACCCAGTACTTC. This codes for CASSDPLSWHGETQYF.

The genes are TRBV20-1 and TRBJ1-5, with a possible D match to TRBD1 (5 bases). This CDR3 is built from 15 residues. Germline CDR1 reads DFQATT; CDR2 reads SNEGSKA (reference sequence). Trimming took 1 base from V and 2 from J, leaving 12 bases between them. The CDR3 loop is CSARAVTRGNQPQHF. CDR3 sequence (DNA): TGCAGTGCTAGAGCGGTAACCAGGGGCAATCAGCCCCAGCATTTT.

In its sample, this clonotype was seen once. This chain uses TRBV3-1 with TRBJ2-3; 10 nucleotides agree with TRBD1. Germline trimming cut 4 bases from V and 2 bases from J; bases unmatched to any gene: 6. This CDR3 contains 16 residues. Per the germline V gene, CDR1 is LGHDT and CDR2 is YNNKEL (reference sequence). The CDR3 DNA sequence: TGTGCCAGCAGCCTCCGACAGGGGGCCAACACAGATACGCAGTATTTT. Translation: CASSLRQGANTDTQYF.

V and J are TRBV6-2 or TRBV6-3 and TRBJ2-7, with unresolved D. The germline CDR1 and CDR2 sequences are MNHEY and SVGEGT. CDR3 length: 14 residues. Trimming took 5 bases from V and 2 from J, leaving 13 bases between them. This chain's CDR3 is CASSDGYGTYEQYF. DNA for the CDR3: TGTGCCAGCAGTGATGGTTACGGCACCTACGAGCAGTACTTC.

The chain joins TRBV12-3 or TRBV12-4 to TRBJ2-7; 8 bases map to TRBD2. The J segment lost 3 bases and the V segment lost 5 bases, leaving 9 bases of the junction unmatched. The length of the CDR3 is 15 residues. The CDR3 DNA reads as TGTGCCAGCAGTCGGGGTGGACGGGGGGGCTACGAGCAGTACTTC. Amino acid sequence: CASSRGGRGGYEQYF.

A few counts support this clonotype. This sequence joins TRBV20-1 and TRBJ2-7, with D perhaps TRBD2 (6 bases). The CDR3 totals 14 residues. Trimming removed 0 bases at V and 7 bases at J, with 16 bases between. Germline loops: CDR1 DFQATT, CDR2 SNEGSKA (reference sequence). The CDR3 DNA reads as TGCAGTGCTAGAGAGGCTAGCGCCTACAATGAGCAGTACTTC. It specifies CSAREASAYNEQYF.

This clonotype was picked up many times. The chain combines TRBV2 with TRBJ2-1, with 10 bases identical to TRBD2. Trimming removed 6 bases from V and 3 bases from J; junction bases left unmatched: 5. Germline V CDR1 and CDR2: SNHLY, FYNNEI. This CDR3 has 15 residues. This CDR3 is CASSPTSGFYNEQFF. In DNA, the CDR3 is TGTGCCAGCAGCCCGACTAGCGGGTTCTACAATGAGCAGTTCTTC.

This chain uses TRBV29-1 with TRBJ1-1, with 11 bases aligning to TRBD1. Trimming took 5 bases from V and 3 from J; bases not matched to a gene: 5. Germline lookup yields CDR1 SQVTM and CDR2 ANQGSEA. The CDR3 has 14 residues. The CDR3 reads CSVSGTGGYTEAFF. Here the CDR3 DNA reads TGCAGCGTTAGCGGGACAGGGGGGTACACTGAAGCTTTCTTT.

The V and J genes are TRBV25-1 and TRBJ2-3, with 10 bases fitting TRBD2. The V and J ends lost 2 bases and 4 bases, in that order; junction bases with no gene match: 3. The CDR3 loop spans 15 amino acids. Looked up from germline, CDR1 is MGHDK and CDR2 is SYGVNS. CDR3 bases: TGTGCCAGCAGTGAACTAGCGGGAGCTGCAGATACGCAGTATTTT. It codes for CASSELAGAADTQYF. Full variable domain (rest looked up from reference TRBV25-1 and TRBJ2-3): EADIYQTPRYLVIGTGKKITLECSQTMGHDKMYWYQQDPGMELHLIHYSYGVNSTEKGDLSSESTVSRIRTEHFPLTLESARPSHTSQYLCASSELAGAADTQYFGPGTRLTVL.

The chain recombines TRBV6-5 with TRBJ2-5, with no clear D. The V end was cut by 0 bases, the J end by 2 bases, with 10 bases between. Germline V gene sequence: CDR1 MNHEY, CDR2 SVGAGI. The CDR3 sequence is 15 residues long. CDR3 DNA sequence: TGTGCCAGCAGTTACTCGACGGCTCTACAAGAGACCCAGTACTTC. This encodes CASSYSTALQETQYF.

The chain links TRBV4-1 to TRBJ2-3; 7 bases agree with TRBD2. This CDR3 comprises 18 residues. CDR1 MGHRA and CDR2 YSYEKL come from the germline V gene. J was trimmed by 2 bases and V by 0 bases; bases with no gene match: 11. The CDR3 DNA reads as TGCGCCAGCAGCCAAGACGCCCTGAGTAGCGGGTCCACAGATACGCAGTATTTT. As protein: CASSQDALSSGSTDTQYF.

The chain combines TRBV6-5 with TRBJ2-7; D unresolved. Looked up from germline, CDR1 is MNHEY and CDR2 is SVGAGI. The CDR3 is 14 amino acids. The germline V and J ends were trimmed by 2 bases and 7 bases, with 15 bases remaining between them. CDR3 loop: CASSYGGRPLEQYF. The DNA for the CDR3 is TGTGCCAGCAGTTACGGTGGCAGACCCTTGGAGCAGTACTTC.

This clonotype appeared a few times. The J gene is TRBJ2-1, the V gene TRBV10-3; tentatively, D is TRBD2 (6 bases). Looked up from germline, CDR1 is ENHRY and CDR2 is SYGVKD. The CDR3 loop spans 14 amino acids. Between the trimmed V and J ends, which lost 2 bases and 5 bases, there was a span of 10 bases. CDR3 in DNA: TGTGCCATCAGTGAGCAAGCGGGCCACAATGAGCAGTTCTTC. It yields the protein CAISEQAGHNEQFF.

Comments on this clonotype: A much larger clone lies one base from this, so it may be a read error. The chain uses TRBV24-1 and TRBJ2-3, with a possible D match to TRBD1 (5 bases). Trimming stripped 3 bases from V and 8 bases from J, with 14 bases between. The CDR3 is 14 amino acids. Germline assignment: CDR1 KGHDR and CDR2 SFDVKD. CDR3 sequence: CATSDNTGPGTQYF. DNA of the CDR3: TGTGCCACCAGTGATAATACAGGCCCAGGTACGCAGTATTTT.

This clonotype has more than one count but fewer than ten. This chain links TRBV28 with TRBJ2-4; D is possibly TRBD1 or TRBD2 (7 bases each). Between the trimmed V and J ends, which lost 6 bases and 1 base, there was a span of 16 bases. The CDR3 has 16 residues. Per germline, CDR1 MDHEN and CDR2 SYDVKM. For the CDR3, the DNA is TGTGCCAGCAGGCCCACAGGGGACTATGCCAAAAACATTCAGTACTTC. Protein: CASRPTGDYAKNIQYF.

The chain combines TRBV30 with TRBJ1-4; D is uncertain. This CDR3 has 11 amino acids. The germline CDR1 and CDR2 sequences are GTSNPN and SVGIG (reference sequence). V shed 4 bases and J shed 8 bases, with 8 bases lying between them. Written as DNA, the CDR3 is TGTGCCTGGAATTCGGGGGAAAAACTGTTTTTT. The encoded protein is CAWNSGEKLFF.

This chain connects TRBV27 to TRBJ2-5, with unresolved D. This CDR3 spans 15 amino acids. Germline CDR1 is MNHEY and CDR2 is SMNVEV (reference sequence). V was shortened by 5 bases and J by 1 base, with 14 bases between the two germline ends. The CDR3 nucleotides are TGTGCCAGCAGTCCGGCTACAGAACCCCAAGAGACCCAGTACTTC. Translation gives CASSPATEPQETQYF.

This clonotype was detected many times. The chain links TRBV7-2 to TRBJ2-3; 8 bases fit TRBD2. V lost 1 base to trimming and J lost 4 bases; unmatched junction nucleotides: 4. CDR1 SGHTA and CDR2 FQGNSA come from the germline V gene. The CDR3 contains 15 residues. The CDR3 DNA sequence: TGTGCCAGCAGCTTAGTCGGGGGGGGCGCAGATACGCAGTATTTT. It specifies CASSLVGGGADTQYF.

This clonotype was detected a few times. The gene calls are TRBV12-3 or TRBV12-4 and TRBJ2-7; TRBD2 aligns across 10 bases. V was clipped by 6 bases and J by 3 bases; unmatched bases: 14. There are 17 residues in the CDR3. The CDR3 loop is CASRSASRLAGRYEQYF. In DNA form, the CDR3 reads TGTGCCAGCAGATCAGCTTCCAGACTAGCGGGTCGCTACGAGCAGTACTTC.

The genes are TRBV3-1 and TRBJ1-6, with TRBD1 matching 8 bases. Germline lookup yields CDR1 LGHDT and CDR2 YNNKEL (reference sequence). The V gene end was trimmed by 3 bases and the J gene end by 9 bases; junction bases not matched to a gene: 7. This CDR3 comprises 15 residues. The CDR3 DNA reads TGTGCCAGCAGCCACGGGGACAGGCAAAGTTCACCCCTCCACTTT. Amino acids: CASSHGDRQSSPLHF.

This clonotype was found a few times. V is TRBV18 and J is TRBJ2-4; a possible D gene is TRBD2 (6 bases). The CDR3 loop spans 16 amino acids. Germline V gives CDR1 KGHSH, CDR2 LQKENI. V was shortened by 1 base and J by 0 bases, with 10 bases between the two germline ends. Written as DNA, the CDR3 is TGTGCCAGCTCACCACGAAAAGCGGGAGCCAAAAACATTCAGTACTTC. This encodes CASSPRKAGAKNIQYF.

The chain carries TRBV5-4 and TRBJ2-3, with 12 bases aligning to TRBD2. Germline-derived CDR1 and CDR2 are SGHNT and YYREEE (reference sequence). CDR3 length equals 16 residues. Trimming cost V 3 bases and J 7 bases; bases outside gene matches: 9. Here the CDR3 reads CASSSTSGSHLHTQYF. The CDR3 coding sequence is TGTGCCAGCAGCTCGACTAGCGGGAGCCACCTACATACGCAGTATTTT. Combining the CDR3 with reference TRBV5-4 and TRBJ2-3 gives the whole variable domain ETGVTQSPTHLIKTRGQQVTLRCSSQSGHNTVSWYQQALGQGPQFIFQYYREEENGRGNFPPRFSGLQFPNYSSELNVNALELDDSALYLCASSSTSGSHLHTQYFGPGTRLTVL.

The genes are TRBV20-1 and TRBJ2-5; D perhaps matches TRBD1 (5 bases). The CDR3 spans 12 residues. The V gene lost 5 bases and the J gene lost 5 bases, with 12 bases spanning the gap. Germline-derived CDR1 and CDR2 are DFQATT and SNEGSKA (reference sequence). CDR3: CSAARGGETQYF. CDR3 coding DNA: TGCAGTGCTGCAAGGGGTGGGGAGACCCAGTACTTC.

This clonotype came up a few times. V gene TRBV28 combines with J gene TRBJ2-1, with TRBD2 identical over 8 bases. Germline V gene data show CDR1 as MDHEN and CDR2 as SYDVKM. The trim removed 4 bases at V and 8 bases at J, leaving 19 bases unmatched. The CDR3 spans 18 residues. The CDR3 DNA reads as TGTGCCAGCAGTTCCCGGAGGCGAACGGGAGGGTTTTTGGATGAGCAGTTCTTC. It translates to CASSSRRRTGGFLDEQFF.

This clonotype was seen a few times. CDR3 region: CASSLWDRGARPLHF. The CDR3, as DNA: TGTGCCAGCAGTTTATGGGACAGGGGGGCTCGGCCCCTCCACTTT. The chain recombines TRBV28 with TRBJ1-6, with 10 bases that match TRBD1. The CDR3 contains 15 residues. J was trimmed by 13 bases and V by 0 bases; bases with no gene match: 6. Germline CDR1 reads MDHEN; CDR2 reads SYDVKM.

This chain links TRBV2 with TRBJ1-2, with D perhaps TRBD1 (6 bases). Germline assignment: CDR1 SNHLY and CDR2 FYNNEI. The V end was cut by 3 bases, the J end by 2 bases, with 10 bases between. The CDR3 has 14 residues. The CDR3 nucleotides are TGTGCCAGCAGTGACAGGGGAGTGAACTATGGCTACACCTTC. This sequence encodes CASSDRGVNYGYTF.

The rearrangement joins TRBV28 to TRBJ2-5; 9 positions match TRBD2. This CDR3 is 15 amino acids long. V shed 6 bases, J shed 11 bases, and the junction held 16 bases outside the gene matches. Germline CDR1 is MDHEN and CDR2 is SYDVKM. The CDR3 region has the DNA TGTGCCAGCAGAATGGGGCTAGCGGGATCCTACGTGCAGTACTTC. It codes for CASRMGLAGSYVQYF.

The chain employs TRBV19 and TRBJ1-1; D is undetermined. The CDR3 totals 11 residues. Trimming shortened V by 7 bases and J by 3 bases, and 6 bases separated the two germline ends. Germline CDR1 reads LNHDA; CDR2 reads SQIVND (reference sequence). The CDR3 DNA is TGTGCCAGTAAATGGGACACTGAAGCTTTCTTT. As protein: CASKWDTEAFF.